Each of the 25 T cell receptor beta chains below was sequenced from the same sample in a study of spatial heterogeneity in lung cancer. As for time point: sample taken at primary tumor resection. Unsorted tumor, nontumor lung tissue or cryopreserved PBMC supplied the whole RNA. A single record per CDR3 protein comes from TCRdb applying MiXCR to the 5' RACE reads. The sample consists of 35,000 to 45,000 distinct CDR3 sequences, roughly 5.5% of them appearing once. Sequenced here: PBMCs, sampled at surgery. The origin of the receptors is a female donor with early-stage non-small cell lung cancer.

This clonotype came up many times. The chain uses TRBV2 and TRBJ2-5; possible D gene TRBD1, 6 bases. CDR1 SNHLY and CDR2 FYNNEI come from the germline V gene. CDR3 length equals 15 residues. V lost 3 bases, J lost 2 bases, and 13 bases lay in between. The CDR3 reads CASSDGRGKQETQYF. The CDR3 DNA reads TGTGCCAGCAGTGATGGCAGGGGCAAACAAGAGACCCAGTACTTC.

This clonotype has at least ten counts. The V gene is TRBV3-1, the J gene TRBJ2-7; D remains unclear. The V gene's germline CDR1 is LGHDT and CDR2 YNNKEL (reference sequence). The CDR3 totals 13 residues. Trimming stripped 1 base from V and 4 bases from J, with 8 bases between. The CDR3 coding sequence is TGTGCCAGCAGCCAAGTCGAAGGATACGAGCAGTACTTC. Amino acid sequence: CASSQVEGYEQYF.

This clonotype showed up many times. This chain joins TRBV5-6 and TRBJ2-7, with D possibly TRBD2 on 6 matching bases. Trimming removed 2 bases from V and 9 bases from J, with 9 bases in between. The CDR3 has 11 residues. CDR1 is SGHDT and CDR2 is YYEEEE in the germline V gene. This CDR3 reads CASSFGGTQYF. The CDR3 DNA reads TGTGCCAGCAGCTTCGGAGGGACGCAGTACTTC.

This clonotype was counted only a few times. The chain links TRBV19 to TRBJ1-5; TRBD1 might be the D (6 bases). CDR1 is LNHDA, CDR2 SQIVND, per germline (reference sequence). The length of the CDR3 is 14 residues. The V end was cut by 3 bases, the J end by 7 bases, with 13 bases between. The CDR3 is CASSIRGAGQPQHF. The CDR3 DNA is TGTGCCAGTAGTATCAGGGGCGCTGGACAGCCCCAGCATTTT. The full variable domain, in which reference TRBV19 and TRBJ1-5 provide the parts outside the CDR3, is DGGITQSPKYLFRKEGQNVTLSCEQNLNHDAMYWYRQDPGQGLRLIYYSQIVNDFQKGDIAEGYSVSREKKESFPLTVTSAQKNPTAFYLCASSIRGAGQPQHFGDGTRLSIL.

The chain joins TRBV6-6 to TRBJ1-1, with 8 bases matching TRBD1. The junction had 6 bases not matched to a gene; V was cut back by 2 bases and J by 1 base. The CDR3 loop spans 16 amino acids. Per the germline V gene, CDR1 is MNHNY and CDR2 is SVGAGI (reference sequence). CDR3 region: CASSYAAGTGNTEAFF. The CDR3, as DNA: TGTGCCAGCAGTTACGCAGCCGGGACAGGGAACACTGAAGCTTTCTTT.

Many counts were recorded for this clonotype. This CDR3 is CASSAMTGIEETQYF. In DNA, the CDR3 is TGTGCCAGCAGTGCCATGACAGGGATAGAAGAGACCCAGTACTTC. The J gene is TRBJ2-5, the V gene TRBV2, with 7 bases identical to TRBD1. The CDR3 extends over 15 amino acids. J lost 3 bases, V lost 4 bases, and 8 bases had no gene match. In germline, CDR1 is SNHLY, CDR2 FYNNEI.

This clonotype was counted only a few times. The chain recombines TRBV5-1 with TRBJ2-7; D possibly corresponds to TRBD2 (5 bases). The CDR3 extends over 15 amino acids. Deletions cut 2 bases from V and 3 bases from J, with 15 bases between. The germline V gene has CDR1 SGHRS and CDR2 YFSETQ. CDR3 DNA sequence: TGCGCCAGCAGCTTACTCGATGGACTGTACTACGAGCAGTACTTC. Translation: CASSLLDGLYYEQYF.

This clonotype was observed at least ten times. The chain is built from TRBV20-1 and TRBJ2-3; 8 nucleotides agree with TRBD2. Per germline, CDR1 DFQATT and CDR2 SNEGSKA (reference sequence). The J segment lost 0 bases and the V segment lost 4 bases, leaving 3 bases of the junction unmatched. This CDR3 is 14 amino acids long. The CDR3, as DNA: TGCAGTGCTATTAGCGGGACTAGCACAGATACGCAGTATTTT. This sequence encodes CSAISGTSTDTQYF.

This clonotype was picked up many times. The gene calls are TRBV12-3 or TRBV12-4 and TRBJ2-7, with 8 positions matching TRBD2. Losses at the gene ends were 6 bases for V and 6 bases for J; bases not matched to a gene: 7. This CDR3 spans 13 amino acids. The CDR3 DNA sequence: TGTGCCAGCAGACTAGCGGCGGCTCGCGAGCAGTACTTC. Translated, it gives CASRLAAAREQYF.

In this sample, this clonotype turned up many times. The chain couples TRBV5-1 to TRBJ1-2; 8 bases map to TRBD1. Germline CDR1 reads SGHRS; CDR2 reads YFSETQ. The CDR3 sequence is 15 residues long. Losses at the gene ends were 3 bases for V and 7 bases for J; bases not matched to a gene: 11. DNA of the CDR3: TGCGCCAGCAGCTCGGTGATATCAGGGGGCGGTGGCTACACCTTC. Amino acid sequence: CASSSVISGGGGYTF. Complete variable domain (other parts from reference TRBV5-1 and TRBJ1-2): KAGVTQTPRYLIKTRGQQVTLSCSPISGHRSVSWYQQTPGQGLQFLFEYFSETQRNKGNFPGRFSGRQFSNSRSEMNVSTLELGDSALYLCASSSVISGGGGYTFGSGTRLTVV.

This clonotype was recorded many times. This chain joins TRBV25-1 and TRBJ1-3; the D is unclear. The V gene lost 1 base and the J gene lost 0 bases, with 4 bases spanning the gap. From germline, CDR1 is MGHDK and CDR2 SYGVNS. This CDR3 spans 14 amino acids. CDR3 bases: TGTGCCAGCAGTGAATCTAACTCTGGAAACACCATATATTTT. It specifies CASSESNSGNTIYF.

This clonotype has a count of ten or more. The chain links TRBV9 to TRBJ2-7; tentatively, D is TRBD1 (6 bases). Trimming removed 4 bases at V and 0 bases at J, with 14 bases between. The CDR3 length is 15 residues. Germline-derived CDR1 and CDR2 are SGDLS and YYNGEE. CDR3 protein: CASSLGADASYEQYF. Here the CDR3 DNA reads TGTGCCAGCAGCTTGGGGGCAGACGCCTCCTACGAGCAGTACTTC.

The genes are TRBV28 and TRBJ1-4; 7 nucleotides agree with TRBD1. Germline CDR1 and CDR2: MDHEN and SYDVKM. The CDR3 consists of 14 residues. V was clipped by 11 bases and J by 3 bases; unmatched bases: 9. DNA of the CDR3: TGTGCCGGGTCTCCCGGGACAGCTAATGAAAAACTGTTTTTT. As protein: CAGSPGTANEKLFF.

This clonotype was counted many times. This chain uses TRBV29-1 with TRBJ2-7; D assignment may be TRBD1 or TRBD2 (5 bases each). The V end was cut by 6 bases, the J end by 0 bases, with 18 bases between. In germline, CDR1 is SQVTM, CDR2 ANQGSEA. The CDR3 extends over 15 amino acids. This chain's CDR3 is CSVLKLRDVSYEQYF. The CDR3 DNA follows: TGCAGCGTGTTAAAACTCCGGGACGTCTCCTACGAGCAGTACTTC.

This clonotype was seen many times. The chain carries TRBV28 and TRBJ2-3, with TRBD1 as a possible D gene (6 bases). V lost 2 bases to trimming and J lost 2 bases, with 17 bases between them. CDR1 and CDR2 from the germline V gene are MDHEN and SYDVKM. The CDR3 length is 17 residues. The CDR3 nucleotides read TGTGCCAGCAGTTTACTGACAGGTAGTAGGGTCACAGATACGCAGTATTTT. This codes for CASSLLTGSRVTDTQYF.

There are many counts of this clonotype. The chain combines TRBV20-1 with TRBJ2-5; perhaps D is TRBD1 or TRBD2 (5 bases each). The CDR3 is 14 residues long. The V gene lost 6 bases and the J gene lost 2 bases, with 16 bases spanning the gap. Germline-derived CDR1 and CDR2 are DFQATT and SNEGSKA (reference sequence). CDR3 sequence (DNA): TGCAGTGCGATCCCAGGGAGAAATCAAGAGACCCAGTACTTC. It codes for CSAIPGRNQETQYF.

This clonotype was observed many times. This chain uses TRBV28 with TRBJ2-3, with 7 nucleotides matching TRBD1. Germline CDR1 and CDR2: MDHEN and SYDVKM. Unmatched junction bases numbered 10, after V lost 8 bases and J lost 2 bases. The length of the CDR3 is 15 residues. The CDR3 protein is CASHRDSPFTDTQYF. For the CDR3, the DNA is TGTGCCAGCCACCGGGACAGTCCCTTCACAGATACGCAGTATTTT.

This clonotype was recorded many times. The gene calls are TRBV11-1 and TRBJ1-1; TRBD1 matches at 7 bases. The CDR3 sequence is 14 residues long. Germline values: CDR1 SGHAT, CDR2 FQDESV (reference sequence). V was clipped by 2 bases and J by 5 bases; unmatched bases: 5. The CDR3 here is CASSLNQGGTEAFF. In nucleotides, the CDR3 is TGTGCCAGCAGCTTAAATCAGGGGGGGACTGAAGCTTTCTTT.

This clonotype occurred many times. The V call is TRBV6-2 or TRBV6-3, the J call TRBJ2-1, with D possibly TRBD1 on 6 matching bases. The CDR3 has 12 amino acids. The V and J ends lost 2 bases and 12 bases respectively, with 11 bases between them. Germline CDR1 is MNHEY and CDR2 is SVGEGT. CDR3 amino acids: CASSYTLGGQFF. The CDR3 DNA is TGTGCCAGCAGTTACACGTTAGGGGGGCAGTTCTTC.

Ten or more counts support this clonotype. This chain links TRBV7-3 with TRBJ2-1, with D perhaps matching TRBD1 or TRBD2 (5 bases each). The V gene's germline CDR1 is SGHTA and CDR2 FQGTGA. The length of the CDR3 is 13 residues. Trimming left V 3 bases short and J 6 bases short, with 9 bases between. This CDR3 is CASSFSGANEQFF. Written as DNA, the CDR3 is TGTGCCAGCAGCTTTTCCGGGGCCAATGAGCAGTTCTTC.

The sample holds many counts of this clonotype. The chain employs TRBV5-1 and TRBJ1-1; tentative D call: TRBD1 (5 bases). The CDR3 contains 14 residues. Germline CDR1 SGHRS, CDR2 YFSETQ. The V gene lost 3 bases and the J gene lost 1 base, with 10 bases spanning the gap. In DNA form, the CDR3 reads TGCGCCAGCAGCTCGGGACTGCAGAACACTGAAGCTTTCTTT. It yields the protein CASSSGLQNTEAFF.

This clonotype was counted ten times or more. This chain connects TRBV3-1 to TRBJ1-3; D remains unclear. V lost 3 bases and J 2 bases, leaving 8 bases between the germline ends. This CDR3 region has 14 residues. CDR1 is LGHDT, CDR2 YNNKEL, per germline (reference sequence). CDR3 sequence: CASSHPTAGNTIYF. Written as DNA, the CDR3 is TGTGCCAGCAGCCACCCAACCGCTGGAAACACCATATATTTT. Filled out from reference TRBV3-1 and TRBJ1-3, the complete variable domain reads DTAVSQTPKYLVTQMGNDKSIKCEQNLGHDTMYWYKQDSKKFLKIMFSYNNKELIINETVPNRFSPKSPDKAHLNLHINSLELGDSAVYFCASSHPTAGNTIYFGEGSWLTVV.

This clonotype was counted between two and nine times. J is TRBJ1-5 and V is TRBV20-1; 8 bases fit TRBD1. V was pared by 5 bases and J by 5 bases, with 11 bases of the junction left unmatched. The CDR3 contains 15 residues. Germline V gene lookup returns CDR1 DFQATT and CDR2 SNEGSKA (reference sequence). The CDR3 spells CSAPGTGRPHQPQHF. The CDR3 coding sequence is TGCAGTGCTCCCGGGACAGGTCGTCCTCATCAGCCCCAGCATTTT.

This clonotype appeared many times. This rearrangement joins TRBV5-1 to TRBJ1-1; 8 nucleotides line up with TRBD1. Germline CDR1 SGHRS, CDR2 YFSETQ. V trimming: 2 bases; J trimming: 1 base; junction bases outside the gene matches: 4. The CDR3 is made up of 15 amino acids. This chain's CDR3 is CASSLTDRGNTEAFF. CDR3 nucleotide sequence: TGCGCCAGCAGCTTAACAGACAGGGGGAACACTGAAGCTTTCTTT.

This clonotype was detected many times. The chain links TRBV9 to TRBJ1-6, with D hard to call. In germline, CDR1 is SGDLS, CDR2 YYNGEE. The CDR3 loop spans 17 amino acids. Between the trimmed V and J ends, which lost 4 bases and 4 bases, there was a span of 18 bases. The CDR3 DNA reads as TGTGCCAGCAGCCCCGAGGTGGGCGTAGGATATAATTCACCCCTCCACTTT. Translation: CASSPEVGVGYNSPLHF.